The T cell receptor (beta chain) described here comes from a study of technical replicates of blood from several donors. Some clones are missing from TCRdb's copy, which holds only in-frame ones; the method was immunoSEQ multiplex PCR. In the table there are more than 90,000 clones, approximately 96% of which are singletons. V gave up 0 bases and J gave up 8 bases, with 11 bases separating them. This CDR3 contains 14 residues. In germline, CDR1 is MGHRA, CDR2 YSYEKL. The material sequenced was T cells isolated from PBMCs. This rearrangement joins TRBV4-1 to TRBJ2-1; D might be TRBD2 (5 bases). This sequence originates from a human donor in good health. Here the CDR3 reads CASSQDRDRDEQFF. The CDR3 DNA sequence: TGCGCCAGCAGCCAAGATCGGGATCGAGATGAGCAGTTCTTC.